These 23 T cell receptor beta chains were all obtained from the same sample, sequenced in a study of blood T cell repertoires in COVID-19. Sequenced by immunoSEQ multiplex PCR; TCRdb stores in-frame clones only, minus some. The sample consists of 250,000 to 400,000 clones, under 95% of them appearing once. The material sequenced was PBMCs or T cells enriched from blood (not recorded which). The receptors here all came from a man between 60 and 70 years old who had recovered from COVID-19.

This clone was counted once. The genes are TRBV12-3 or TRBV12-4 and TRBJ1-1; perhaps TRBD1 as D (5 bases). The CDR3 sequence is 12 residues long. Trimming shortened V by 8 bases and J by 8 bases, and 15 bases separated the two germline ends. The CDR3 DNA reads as TGTGCCAGCTCTTCAGAATGGACAGAAGCTTTCTTT. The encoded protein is CASSSEWTEAFF.

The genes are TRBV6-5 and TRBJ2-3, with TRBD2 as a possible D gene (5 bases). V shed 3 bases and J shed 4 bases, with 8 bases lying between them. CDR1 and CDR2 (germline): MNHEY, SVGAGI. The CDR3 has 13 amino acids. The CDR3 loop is CASSYGGSDTQYF. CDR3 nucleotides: TGTGCCAGCAGTTATGGAGGTTCAGATACGCAGTATTTT.

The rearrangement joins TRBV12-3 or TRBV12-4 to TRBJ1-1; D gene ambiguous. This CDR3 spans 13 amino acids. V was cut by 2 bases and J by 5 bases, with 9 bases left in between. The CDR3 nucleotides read TGTGCCAGCAGTTTATTCGTTCAGACTGAAGCTTTCTTT. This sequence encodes CASSLFVQTEAFF.

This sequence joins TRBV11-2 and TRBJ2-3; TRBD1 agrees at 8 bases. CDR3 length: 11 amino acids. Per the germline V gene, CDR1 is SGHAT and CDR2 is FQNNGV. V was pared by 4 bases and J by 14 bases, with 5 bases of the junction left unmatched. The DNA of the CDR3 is TGTGCCAGCAGCTCTCCGGGACAGGTGTATTTT. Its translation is CASSSPGQVYF.

The CDR3 region has the DNA TGTGCCAGCAGCTCCAATTGGTATCCGGGAGGGTCCTACAATGAGCAGTTCTTC. Its protein product is CASSSNWYPGGSYNEQFF. The chain couples TRBV11-2 to TRBJ2-1; TRBD2 matches 8 bases. The CDR3 length is 18 residues. CDR1 is SGHAT, CDR2 FQNNGV, per germline. V gave up 4 bases and J gave up 1 base; unmatched junction bases: 12.

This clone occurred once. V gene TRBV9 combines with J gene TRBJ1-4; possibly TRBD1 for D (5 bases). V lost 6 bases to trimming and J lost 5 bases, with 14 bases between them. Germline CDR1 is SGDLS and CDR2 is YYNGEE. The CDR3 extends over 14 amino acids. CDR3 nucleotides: TGTGCCAGCAACCCCTCGGGACTAAATGAAAAACTGTTTTTT. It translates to CASNPSGLNEKLFF.

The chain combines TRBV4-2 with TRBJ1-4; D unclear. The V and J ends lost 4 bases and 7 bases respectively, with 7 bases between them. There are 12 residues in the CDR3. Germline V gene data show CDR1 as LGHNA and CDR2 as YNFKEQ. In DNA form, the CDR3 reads TGTGCCAGCAGCCGACGGGGTGAAAAACTGTTTTTT. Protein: CASSRRGEKLFF.

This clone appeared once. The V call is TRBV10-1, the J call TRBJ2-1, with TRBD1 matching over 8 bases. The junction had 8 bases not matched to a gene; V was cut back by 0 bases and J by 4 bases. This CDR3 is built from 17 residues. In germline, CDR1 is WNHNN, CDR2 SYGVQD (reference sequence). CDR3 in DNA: TGCGCCAGCAGTGAGTCGGGGACCGGGACAGGTTACAATGAGCAGTTCTTC. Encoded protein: CASSESGTGTGYNEQFF.

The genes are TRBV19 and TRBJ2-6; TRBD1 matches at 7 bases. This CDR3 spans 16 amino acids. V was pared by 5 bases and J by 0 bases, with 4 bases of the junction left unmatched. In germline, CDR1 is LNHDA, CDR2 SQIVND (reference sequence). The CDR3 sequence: CASSPRDSSGANVLTF. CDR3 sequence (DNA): TGTGCCAGTAGTCCCCGGGACAGCTCTGGGGCCAACGTCCTGACTTTC.

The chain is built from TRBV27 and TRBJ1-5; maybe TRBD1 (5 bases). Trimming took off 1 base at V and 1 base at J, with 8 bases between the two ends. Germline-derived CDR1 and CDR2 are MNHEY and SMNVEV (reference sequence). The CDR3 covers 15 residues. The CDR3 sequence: CASSLFGGSNQPQHF. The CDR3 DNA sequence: TGTGCCAGCAGTTTATTCGGGGGGAGCAATCAGCCCCAGCATTTT.

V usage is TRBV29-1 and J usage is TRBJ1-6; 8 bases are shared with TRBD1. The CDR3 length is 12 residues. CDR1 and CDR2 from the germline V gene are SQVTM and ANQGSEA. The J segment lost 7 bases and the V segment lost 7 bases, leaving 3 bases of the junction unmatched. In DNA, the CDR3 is TGCAGCGCCCGACAGGGGAATTCACCCCTCCACTTT. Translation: CSARQGNSPLHF.

The DNA of the CDR3 is TGTGCCTGGAGTGGGAAAAGGGGCACTGAAGCTTTCTTT. It specifies CAWSGKRGTEAFF. The J gene is TRBJ1-1, the V gene TRBV30; TRBD1 is a possible D gene (5 bases). Trimming pared 1 base from V and 4 bases from J, leaving 10 bases between. The CDR3 runs to 13 residues. The V gene's germline CDR1 is GTSNPN and CDR2 SVGIG (reference sequence).

The CDR3 nucleotides are TGTGCCAGTAGTATTTGGGCTACTAGCAATCAGCCCCAGCATTTT. The encoded protein is CASSIWATSNQPQHF. The rearrangement uses TRBV19 and TRBJ1-5; D not resolved. Germline loops: CDR1 LNHDA, CDR2 SQIVND (reference sequence). The V and J ends lost 3 bases and 0 bases respectively, with 9 bases between them. The CDR3 loop spans 15 amino acids.

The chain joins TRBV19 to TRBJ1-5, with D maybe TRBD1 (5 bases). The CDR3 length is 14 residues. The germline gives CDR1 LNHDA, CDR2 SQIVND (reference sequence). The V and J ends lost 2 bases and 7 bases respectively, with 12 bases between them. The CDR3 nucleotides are TGTGCCAGTAGTATACCCGGGGGAAGGCAGCCCCAGCATTTT. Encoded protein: CASSIPGGRQPQHF.

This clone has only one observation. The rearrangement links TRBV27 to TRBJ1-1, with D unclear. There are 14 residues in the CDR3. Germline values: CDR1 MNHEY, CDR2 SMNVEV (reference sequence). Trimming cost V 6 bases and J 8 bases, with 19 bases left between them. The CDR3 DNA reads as TGTGCCAGCAGGCCCTCCGTACAGCCGACCGAAGCTTTCTTT. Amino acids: CASRPSVQPTEAFF.

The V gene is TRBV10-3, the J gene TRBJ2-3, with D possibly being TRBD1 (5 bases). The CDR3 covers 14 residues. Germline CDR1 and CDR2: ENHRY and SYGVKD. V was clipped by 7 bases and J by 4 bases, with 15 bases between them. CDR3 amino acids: CAIKSTDGPDTQYF. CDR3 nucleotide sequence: TGTGCCATCAAATCGACAGACGGTCCAGATACGCAGTATTTT.

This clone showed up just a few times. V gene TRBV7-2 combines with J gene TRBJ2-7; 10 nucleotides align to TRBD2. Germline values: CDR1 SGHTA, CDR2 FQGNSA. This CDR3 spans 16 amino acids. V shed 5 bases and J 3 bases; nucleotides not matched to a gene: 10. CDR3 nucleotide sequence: TGTGCCAGCAGCGCGGCCATAGCGGGGGGCTACTACGAGCAGTACTTC. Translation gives CASSAAIAGGYYEQYF.

The CDR3 is CASSFSMPGQNNEKLFF. In DNA, the CDR3 is TGTGCCAGCAGCTTTTCCATGCCGGGACAGAATAATGAAAAACTGTTTTTT. The V call is TRBV11-2, the J call TRBJ1-4; 7 bases map to TRBD1. CDR1 and CDR2 (germline): SGHAT, FQNNGV. This CDR3 has 17 amino acids. V lost 3 bases to trimming and J lost 4 bases; unmatched junction nucleotides: 11. Full variable domain (missing parts from reference TRBV11-2 and TRBJ1-4): EAGVAQSPRYKIIEKRQSVAFWCNPISGHATLYWYQQILGQGPKLLIQFQNNGVVDDSQLPKDRFSAERLKGVDSTLKIQPAKLEDSAVYLCASSFSMPGQNNEKLFFGSGTQLSVL.

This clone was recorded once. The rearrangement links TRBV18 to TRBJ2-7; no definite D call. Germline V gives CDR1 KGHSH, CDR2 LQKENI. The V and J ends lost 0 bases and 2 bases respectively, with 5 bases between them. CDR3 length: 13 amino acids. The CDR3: CASSPPSAYEQYF. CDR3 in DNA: TGTGCCAGCTCACCACCCAGCGCCTACGAGCAGTACTTC.

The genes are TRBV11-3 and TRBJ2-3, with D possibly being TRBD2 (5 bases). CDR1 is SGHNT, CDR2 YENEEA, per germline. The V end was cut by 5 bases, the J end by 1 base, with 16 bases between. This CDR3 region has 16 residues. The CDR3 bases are TGTGCCAGCAGCCCTAGAGACGGGATCGGCACAGATACGCAGTATTTT. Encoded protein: CASSPRDGIGTDTQYF.

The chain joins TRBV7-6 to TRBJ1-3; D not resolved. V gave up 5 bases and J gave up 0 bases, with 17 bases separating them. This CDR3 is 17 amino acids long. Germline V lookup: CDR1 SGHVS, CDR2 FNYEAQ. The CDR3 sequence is CASSPPLMGSSGNTIYF. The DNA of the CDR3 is TGTGCCAGCAGCCCCCCTTTGATGGGGAGCTCTGGAAACACCATATATTTT.

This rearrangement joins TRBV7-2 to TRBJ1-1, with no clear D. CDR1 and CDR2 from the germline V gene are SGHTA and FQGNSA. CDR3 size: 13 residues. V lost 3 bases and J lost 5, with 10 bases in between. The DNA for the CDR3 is TGTGCCAGCAGCTTTTGGAGGGAGACTGAAGCTTTCTTT. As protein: CASSFWRETEAFF.

CDR3 DNA: TGCGCCAGCTGCGGGATGAACACTGAAGCTTTCTTT. Its translation is CASCGMNTEAFF. The rearrangement joins TRBV5-1 to TRBJ1-1; D is unresolved. The ends were cut back, 7 bases at V and 0 bases at J, with 7 bases in the middle. This CDR3 comprises 12 residues. Germline V gene sequence: CDR1 SGHRS, CDR2 YFSETQ. Full variable domain (missing parts from reference TRBV5-1 and TRBJ1-1): KAGVTQTPRYLIKTRGQQVTLSCSPISGHRSVSWYQQTPGQGLQFLFEYFSETQRNKGNFPGRFSGRQFSNSRSEMNVSTLELGDSALYLCASCGMNTEAFFGQGTRLTVV.